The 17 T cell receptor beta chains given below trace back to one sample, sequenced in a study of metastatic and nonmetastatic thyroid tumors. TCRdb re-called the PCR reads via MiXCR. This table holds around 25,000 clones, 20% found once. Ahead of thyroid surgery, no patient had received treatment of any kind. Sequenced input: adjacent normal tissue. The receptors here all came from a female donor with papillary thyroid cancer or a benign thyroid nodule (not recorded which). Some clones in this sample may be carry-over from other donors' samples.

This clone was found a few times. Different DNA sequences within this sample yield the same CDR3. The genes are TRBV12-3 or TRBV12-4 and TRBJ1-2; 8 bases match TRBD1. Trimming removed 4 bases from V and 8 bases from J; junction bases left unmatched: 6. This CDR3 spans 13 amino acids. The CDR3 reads CASSWTGTYGYTF. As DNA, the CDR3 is TGTGCCAGCAGTTGGACAGGGACCTACGGCTACACCTTC.

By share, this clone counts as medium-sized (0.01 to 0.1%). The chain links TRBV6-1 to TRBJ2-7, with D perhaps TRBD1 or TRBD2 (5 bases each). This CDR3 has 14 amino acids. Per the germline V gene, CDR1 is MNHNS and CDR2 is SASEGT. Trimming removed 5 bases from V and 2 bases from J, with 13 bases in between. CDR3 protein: CASSSQTGPYEQYF. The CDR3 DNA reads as TGTGCCAGCAGTTCCCAGACGGGGCCCTACGAGCAGTACTTC.

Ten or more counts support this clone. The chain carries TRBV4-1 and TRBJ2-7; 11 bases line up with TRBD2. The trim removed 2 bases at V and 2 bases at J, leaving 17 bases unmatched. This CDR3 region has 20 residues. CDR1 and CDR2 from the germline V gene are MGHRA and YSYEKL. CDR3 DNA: TGCGCCAGCAGCCAAAAAGTATCGGAGGCCGGGACTAGCGGTACCTACGAGCAGTACTTC. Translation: CASSQKVSEAGTSGTYEQYF.

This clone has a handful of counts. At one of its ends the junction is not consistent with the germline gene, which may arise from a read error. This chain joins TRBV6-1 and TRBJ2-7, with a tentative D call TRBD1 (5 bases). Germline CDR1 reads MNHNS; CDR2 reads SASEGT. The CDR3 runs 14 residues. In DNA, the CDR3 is TGTTCCAGCACCCGGACATCGACCCCTTACGAGCAGTACTTC. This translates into CSSTRTSTPYEQYF.

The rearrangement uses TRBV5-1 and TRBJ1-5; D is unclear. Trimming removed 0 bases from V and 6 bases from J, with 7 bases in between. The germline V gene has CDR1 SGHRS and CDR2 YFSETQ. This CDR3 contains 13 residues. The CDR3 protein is CASSLEGGQPQHF. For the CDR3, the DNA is TGCGCCAGCAGCTTGGAGGGAGGTCAGCCCCAGCATTTT.

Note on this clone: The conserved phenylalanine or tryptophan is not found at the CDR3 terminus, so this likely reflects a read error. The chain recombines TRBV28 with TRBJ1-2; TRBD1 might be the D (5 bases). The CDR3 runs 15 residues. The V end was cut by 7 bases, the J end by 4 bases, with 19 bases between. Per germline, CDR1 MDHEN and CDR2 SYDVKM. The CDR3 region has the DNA TGTGCCAGCAATCCACCCCGGGGGGGACCCTATGGCTACACCTCC. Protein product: CASNPPRGGPYGYTS.

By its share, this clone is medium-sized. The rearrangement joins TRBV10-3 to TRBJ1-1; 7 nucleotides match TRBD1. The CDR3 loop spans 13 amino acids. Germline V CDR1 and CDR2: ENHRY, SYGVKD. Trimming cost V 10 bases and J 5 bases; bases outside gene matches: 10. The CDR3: CATHRDRGTEAFF. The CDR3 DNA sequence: TGTGCCACCCACAGGGACAGAGGGACTGAAGCTTTCTTT.

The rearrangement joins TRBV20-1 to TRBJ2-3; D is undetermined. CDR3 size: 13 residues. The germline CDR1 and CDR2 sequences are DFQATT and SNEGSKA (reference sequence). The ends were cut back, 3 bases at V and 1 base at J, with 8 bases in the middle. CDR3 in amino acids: CSASADCTDTQYF. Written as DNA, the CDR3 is TGCAGTGCTAGCGCGGATTGCACAGATACGCAGTATTTT.

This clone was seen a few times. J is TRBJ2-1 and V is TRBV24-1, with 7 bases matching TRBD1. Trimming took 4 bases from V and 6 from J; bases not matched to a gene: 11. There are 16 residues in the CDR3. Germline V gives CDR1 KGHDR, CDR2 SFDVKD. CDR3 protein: CATSDPGQAKCNEQFF. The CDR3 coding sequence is TGTGCCACCAGTGACCCCGGACAGGCGAAGTGCAATGAGCAGTTCTTC.

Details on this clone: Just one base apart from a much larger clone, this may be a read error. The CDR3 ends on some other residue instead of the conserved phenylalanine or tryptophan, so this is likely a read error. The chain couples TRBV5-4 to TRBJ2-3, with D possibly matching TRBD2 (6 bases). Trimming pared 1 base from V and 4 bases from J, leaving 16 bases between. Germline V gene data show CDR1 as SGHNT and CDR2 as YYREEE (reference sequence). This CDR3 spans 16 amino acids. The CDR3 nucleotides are TGTGCCAGCAGCTTGTGGGTCCGGGGAGGCGCAGATACGCAGTATCTT. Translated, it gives CASSLWVRGGADTQYL.

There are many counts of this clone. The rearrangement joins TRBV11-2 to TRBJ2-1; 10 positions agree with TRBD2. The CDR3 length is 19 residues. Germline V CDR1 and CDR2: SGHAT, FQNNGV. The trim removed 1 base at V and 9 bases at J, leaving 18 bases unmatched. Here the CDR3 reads CASSLVYPSGSPRAGEQFF. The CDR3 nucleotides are TGTGCCAGCAGCTTAGTCTATCCTAGCGGGAGCCCTCGCGCGGGTGAGCAGTTCTTC.

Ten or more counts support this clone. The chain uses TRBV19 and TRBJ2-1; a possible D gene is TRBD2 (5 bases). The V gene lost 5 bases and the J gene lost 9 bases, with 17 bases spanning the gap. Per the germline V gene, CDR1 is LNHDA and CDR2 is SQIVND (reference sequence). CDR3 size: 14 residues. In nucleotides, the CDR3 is TGTGCCAGTAGTCCCCGGGTCCTGGGGAGTGAGCAGTTCTTC. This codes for CASSPRVLGSEQFF.

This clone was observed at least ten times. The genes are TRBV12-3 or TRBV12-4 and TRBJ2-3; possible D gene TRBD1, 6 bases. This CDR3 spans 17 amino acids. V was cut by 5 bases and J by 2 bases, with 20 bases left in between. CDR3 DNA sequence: TGTGCCAGCAGTGGCTTATGGGGGCGCATGGACACAGATACGCAGTATTTT. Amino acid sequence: CASSGLWGRMDTDTQYF.

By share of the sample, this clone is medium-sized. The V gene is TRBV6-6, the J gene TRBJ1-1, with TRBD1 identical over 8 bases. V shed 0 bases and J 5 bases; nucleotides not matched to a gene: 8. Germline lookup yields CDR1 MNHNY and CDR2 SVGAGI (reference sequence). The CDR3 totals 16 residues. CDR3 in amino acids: CASSYSRTGLGTEAFF. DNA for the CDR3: TGTGCCAGCAGTTACTCTCGGACAGGGCTGGGAACTGAAGCTTTCTTT.

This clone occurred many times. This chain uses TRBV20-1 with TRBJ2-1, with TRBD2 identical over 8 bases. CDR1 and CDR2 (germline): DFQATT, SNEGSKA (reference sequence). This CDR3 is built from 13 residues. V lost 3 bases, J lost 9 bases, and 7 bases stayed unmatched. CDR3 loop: CSASGRASGEQFF. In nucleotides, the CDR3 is TGCAGTGCTAGCGGGAGGGCCAGCGGTGAGCAGTTCTTC.

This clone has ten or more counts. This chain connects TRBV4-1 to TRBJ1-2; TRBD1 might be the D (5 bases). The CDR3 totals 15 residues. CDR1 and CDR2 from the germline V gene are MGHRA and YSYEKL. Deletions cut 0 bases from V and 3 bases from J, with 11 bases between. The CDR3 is CASSQDRDAYYGYTF. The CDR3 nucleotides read TGCGCCAGCAGCCAAGACCGGGACGCCTACTATGGCTACACCTTC.

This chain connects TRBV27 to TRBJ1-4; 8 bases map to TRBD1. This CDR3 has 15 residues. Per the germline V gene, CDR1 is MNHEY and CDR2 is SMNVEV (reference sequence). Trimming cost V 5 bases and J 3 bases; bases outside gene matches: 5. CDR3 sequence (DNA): TGTGCCAGCAGTAGGGGACAGGCGGCTAATGAAAAACTGTTTTTT. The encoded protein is CASSRGQAANEKLFF.